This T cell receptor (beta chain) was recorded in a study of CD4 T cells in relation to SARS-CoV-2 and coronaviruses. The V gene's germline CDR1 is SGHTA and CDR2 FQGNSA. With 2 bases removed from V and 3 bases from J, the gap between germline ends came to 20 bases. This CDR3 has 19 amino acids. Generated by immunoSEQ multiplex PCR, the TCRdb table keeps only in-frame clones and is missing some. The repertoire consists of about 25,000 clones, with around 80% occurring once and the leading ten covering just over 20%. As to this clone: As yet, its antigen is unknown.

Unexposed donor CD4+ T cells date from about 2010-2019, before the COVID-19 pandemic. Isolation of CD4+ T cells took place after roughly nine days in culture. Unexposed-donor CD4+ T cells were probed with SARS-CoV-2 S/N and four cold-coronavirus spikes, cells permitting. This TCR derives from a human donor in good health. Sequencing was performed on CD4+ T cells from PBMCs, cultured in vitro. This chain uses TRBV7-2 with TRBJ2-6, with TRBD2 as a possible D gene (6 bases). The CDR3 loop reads CASSLHPGVVSGGANVLTF. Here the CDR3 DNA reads TGTGCCAGCAGCTTACATCCGGGGGTGGTATCGGGTGGGGCCAACGTCCTGACTTTC. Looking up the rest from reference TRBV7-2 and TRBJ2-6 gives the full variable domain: GAGVSQSPSNKVTEKGKDVELRCDPISGHTALYWYRQSLGQGLEFLIYFQGNSAPDKSGLPSDRFSAERTGGSVSTLTIQRTQQEDSAVYLCASSLHPGVVSGGANVLTFGAGSRLTVL.